This passage covers 14 T cell receptor beta chains from one sample sequenced in a study of blood T cell repertoires in COVID-19. The repertoire was sequenced with immunoSEQ multiplex PCR; TCRdb's copy has only in-frame clones and lacks some. The top ten hold approximately 34% of the sample, which has approximately 90,000 clones, approximately 88% seen once. The sequencing input was peripheral blood. Source of these receptors: a woman of 80 years or more with active or convalescent COVID-19.

CDR3 sequence reads: CASSLSTGSNQPQHF. As DNA, the CDR3 is TGCGCCAGCAGCCTATCGACAGGCAGCAATCAGCCCCAGCATTTT. The chain carries TRBV5-1 and TRBJ1-5, with D possibly matching TRBD1 (6 bases). From germline, CDR1 is SGHRS and CDR2 YFSETQ. The CDR3 has 15 amino acids. The ends were cut back, 4 bases at V and 1 base at J, with 12 bases in the middle.

The chain joins TRBV7-9 to TRBJ1-1, with D perhaps matching TRBD1 (6 bases). The germline V gene has CDR1 SEHNR and CDR2 FQNEAQ (reference sequence). Trimming took 2 bases from V and 1 from J, leaving 8 bases between them. This CDR3 comprises 14 residues. CDR3 residues: CASSLQGRNTEAFF. The DNA of the CDR3 is TGTGCCAGCAGCTTACAGGGGCGGAACACTGAAGCTTTCTTT.

The chain employs TRBV2 and TRBJ1-2; D call uncertain. Deletions cut 2 bases from V and 8 bases from J, with 12 bases between. Germline CDR1 reads SNHLY; CDR2 reads FYNNEI. The CDR3 extends over 13 amino acids. CDR3 DNA: TGTGCCAGCAGTGAAACTTATTCCTACGGCTACACCTTC. It is translated as CASSETYSYGYTF.

This chain uses TRBV7-9 with TRBJ1-2, with a possible D match to TRBD1 (6 bases). Looked up from germline, CDR1 is SEHNR and CDR2 is FQNEAQ (reference sequence). V lost 1 base and J 8 bases, leaving 17 bases between the germline ends. The CDR3 length is 15 residues. CDR3 coding DNA: TGTGCCAGCAGCTTAGAGTTCGCGGGGGGCGAGGGCTACACCTTC. This translates into CASSLEFAGGEGYTF.

The DNA of the CDR3 is TGTGCCACCAGTGACAGGGTAGGCAATCAGCCCCAGCATTTT. This translates into CATSDRVGNQPQHF. The chain is built from TRBV24-1 and TRBJ1-5; tentatively, D is TRBD1 (5 bases). Germline CDR1 KGHDR, CDR2 SFDVKD. The CDR3 is made up of 14 amino acids. V shed 4 bases and J shed 2 bases, with 8 bases lying between them.

CDR3 bases: TGTGCCAGCAGTGAACAGGGAGGAGAGACCCAGTACTTC. The encoded protein is CASSEQGGETQYF. This chain links TRBV6-1 with TRBJ2-5; D is perhaps TRBD2 (6 bases). V was pared by 2 bases and J by 4 bases, with 8 bases between. CDR3 length: 13 residues. In germline, CDR1 is MNHNS, CDR2 SASEGT.

A few counts support this clone. The V and J genes are TRBV27 and TRBJ1-1; D possibly corresponds to TRBD1 (6 bases). The CDR3 extends over 16 amino acids. The V gene lost 1 base and the J gene lost 4 bases, with 16 bases spanning the gap. In germline, CDR1 is MNHEY, CDR2 SMNVEV (reference sequence). CDR3 in DNA: TGTGCCAGCAGTTTATTCGGGGGGCCGTTTGGCACTGAAGCTTTCTTT. The encoded protein is CASSLFGGPFGTEAFF.

The chain carries TRBV5-1 and TRBJ1-3; 12 bases are a match to TRBD1. This CDR3 is 16 amino acids long. The ends lost 4 bases at V and 1 base at J; junction bases unmatched: 3. Per germline, CDR1 SGHRS and CDR2 YFSETQ. The CDR3 DNA follows: TGCGCCAGCAGCATGGGACAGGGGGCTTCTGGAAACACCATATATTTT. Translation: CASSMGQGASGNTIYF.

The CDR3 DNA sequence: TGCAGCGTTGATGCGGGGAGCACAGATACGCAGTATTTT. Protein sequence: CSVDAGSTDTQYF. The chain recombines TRBV29-1 with TRBJ2-3; D might be TRBD2 (6 bases). The CDR3 is 13 amino acids. CDR1 SQVTM and CDR2 ANQGSEA come from the germline V gene. V lost 3 bases to trimming and J lost 0 bases, with 7 bases between them.

V gene TRBV6-5 combines with J gene TRBJ2-3; D unclear. The germline CDR1 and CDR2 sequences are MNHEY and SVGAGI. This CDR3 has 14 amino acids. The ends were cut back, 2 bases at V and 4 bases at J, with 10 bases in the middle. The CDR3: CASSYARYPDTQYF. The CDR3 DNA follows: TGTGCCAGCAGTTACGCACGGTATCCAGATACGCAGTATTTT.

The chain combines TRBV28 with TRBJ2-4; 9 nucleotides line up with TRBD1. The germline CDR1 and CDR2 sequences are MDHEN and SYDVKM. The CDR3 runs to 14 residues. The junction had 9 bases not matched to a gene; V was cut back by 6 bases and J by 9 bases. CDR3 bases: TGTGCCAGCAGGGGGGGACAGGGAGGGAGCATTCAGTACTTC. Its translation is CASRGGQGGSIQYF.

This chain uses TRBV7-5 with TRBJ2-6; the D call in the table, TRBD2, was not verified against the DNA. TRBV7-5 is a recognized pseudogene. The CDR3 extends over 16 amino acids. The CDR3 coding sequence is TGTGCCAGAAGCTTAGGCGTCCCCTCTGGGGCCAACGTCCTGACTTTC. Translated, it gives CARSLGVPSGANVLTF.

The chain employs TRBV5-5 and TRBJ2-4; possible D gene TRBD1, 6 bases. V was clipped by 1 base and J by 6 bases, with 11 bases between them. CDR3 size: 14 residues. CDR1 SGHKS and CDR2 YYEKEE come from the germline V gene (reference sequence). CDR3 residues: CASSLLAGVNIQYF. CDR3 nucleotide sequence: TGTGCCAGCAGCTTGCTGGCAGGGGTAAACATTCAGTACTTC. Full variable domain (outside the CDR3, taken from reference TRBV5-5 and TRBJ2-4): DAGVTQSPTHLIKTRGQQVTLRCSPISGHKSVSWYQQVLGQGPQFIFQYYEKEERGRGNFPDRFSARQFPNYSSELNVNALLLGDSALYLCASSLLAGVNIQYFGAGTRLSVL.

The chain employs TRBV19 and TRBJ1-4; no clear D gene. CDR3 length: 13 amino acids. Germline CDR1 and CDR2: LNHDA and SQIVND (reference sequence). The ends were cut back, 7 bases at V and 7 bases at J, with 13 bases in the middle. CDR3: CASNYGLAEKLFF. The CDR3 DNA reads TGTGCCAGTAATTACGGACTGGCTGAAAAACTGTTTTTT. Filled out from reference TRBV19 and TRBJ1-4, the complete variable domain reads DGGITQSPKYLFRKEGQNVTLSCEQNLNHDAMYWYRQDPGQGLRLIYYSQIVNDFQKGDIAEGYSVSREKKESFPLTVTSAQKNPTAFYLCASNYGLAEKLFFGSGTQLSVL.